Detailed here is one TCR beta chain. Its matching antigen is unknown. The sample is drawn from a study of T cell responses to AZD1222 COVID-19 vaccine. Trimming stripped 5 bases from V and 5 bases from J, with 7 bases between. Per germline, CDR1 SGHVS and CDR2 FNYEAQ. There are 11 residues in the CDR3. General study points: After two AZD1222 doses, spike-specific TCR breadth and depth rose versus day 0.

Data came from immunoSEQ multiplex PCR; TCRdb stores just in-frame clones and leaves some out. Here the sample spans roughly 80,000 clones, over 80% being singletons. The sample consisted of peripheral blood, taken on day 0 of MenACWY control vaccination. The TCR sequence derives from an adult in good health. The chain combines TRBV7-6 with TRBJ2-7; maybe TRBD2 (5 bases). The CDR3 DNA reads TGTGCCAGCAGCCCGGGGAACGAGCAGTACTTC. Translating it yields CASSPGNEQYF.